These 32 T cell receptor beta chains were sequenced from one sample in a study of CD8+ T cells in alopecia areata. The sequencing template was cDNA reverse transcribed from extracted RNA. Measured with immunoSEQ multiplex PCR; TCRdb has only the in-frame clones, and not every one. Among about 180,000 clones listed, just under 60% were seen once. Material: CD4+ T cells sorted from blood, obtained at week 0. The receptors come from a human donor with alopecia areata.

This clone has just one count. The chain uses TRBV6-6 and TRBJ1-2; the D is unclear. The V and J ends lost 6 bases and 5 bases respectively, with 7 bases between them. Germline V gene lookup returns CDR1 MNHNY and CDR2 SVGAGI (reference sequence). The CDR3 runs 11 residues. CDR3 in amino acids: CASRAEYGYTF. CDR3 coding DNA: TGTGCCAGCAGGGCAGAGTATGGCTACACCTTC.

The chain links TRBV2 to TRBJ2-2; D perhaps matches TRBD1 (5 bases). This CDR3 contains 14 residues. Germline assignment: CDR1 SNHLY and CDR2 FYNNEI. V gave up 7 bases and J gave up 2 bases, with 11 bases separating them. CDR3 amino acids: CASKEQENTGELFF. The CDR3 DNA sequence: TGTGCCAGCAAGGAACAGGAAAACACCGGGGAGCTGTTTTTT.

The V call is TRBV2, the J call TRBJ2-7; 8 positions match TRBD2. This CDR3 has 13 residues. Looked up from germline, CDR1 is SNHLY and CDR2 is FYNNEI. V was pared by 8 bases and J by 5 bases, with 8 bases of the junction left unmatched. The chain's CDR3 is CASYRTSFDEQYF. Here the CDR3 DNA reads TGTGCCAGCTATCGGACTAGCTTCGACGAGCAGTACTTC.

In this sample, this clone turned up a few times. The J gene is TRBJ1-2, the V gene TRBV30; no firm D call. V shed 2 bases and J shed 0 bases, with 7 bases lying between them. The CDR3 length is 13 residues. The germline gives CDR1 GTSNPN, CDR2 SVGIG (reference sequence). In nucleotides, the CDR3 is TGTGCCTGGAGTTCCGCCGCTAACTATGGCTACACCTTC. It is translated as CAWSSAANYGYTF.

J is TRBJ2-1 and V is TRBV7-8; maybe TRBD2 (6 bases). Germline V gene data show CDR1 as SGHVS and CDR2 as FQNEAQ. The CDR3 length is 13 residues. The germline V and J ends were trimmed by 5 bases and 6 bases, with 11 bases remaining between them. The CDR3, as DNA: TGTGCCAGCAGCCTCGCGGGGACCAATGAGCAGTTCTTC. It specifies CASSLAGTNEQFF. The full variable domain, in which reference TRBV7-8 and TRBJ2-1 provide the parts outside the CDR3, is GAGVSQSPRYKVAKRGQDVALRCDPISGHVSLFWYQQALGQGPEFLTYFQNEAQLDKSGLPSDRFFAERPEGSVSTLKIQRTQQEDSAVYLCASSLAGTNEQFFGPGTRLTVL.

V usage is TRBV25-1 and J usage is TRBJ2-7, with D maybe TRBD1 (6 bases). Germline assignment: CDR1 MGHDK and CDR2 SYGVNS. This CDR3 comprises 16 residues. V lost 3 bases and J 1 base, leaving 16 bases between the germline ends. CDR3 amino acids: CASSDSGHTGSYEQYF. In DNA, the CDR3 is TGTGCCAGCAGTGATTCGGGACATACAGGATCCTACGAGCAGTACTTC.

This clone was recorded a few times. J is TRBJ1-5 and V is TRBV2; D is ambiguous. V lost 6 bases, J lost 0 bases, and 12 bases lay in between. In germline, CDR1 is SNHLY, CDR2 FYNNEI. There are 15 residues in the CDR3. The CDR3 bases are TGTGCCAGCAGAAAAGAAAGTGGTAGCAATCAGCCCCAGCATTTT. This translates into CASRKESGSNQPQHF.

The V and J genes are TRBV30 and TRBJ2-5; D is unclear. The CDR3 runs 12 residues. In germline, CDR1 is GTSNPN, CDR2 SVGIG (reference sequence). The V and J ends lost 1 base and 5 bases respectively, with 8 bases between them. The CDR3 spells CAWSEHGETQYF. The CDR3 nucleotides read TGTGCCTGGAGTGAGCATGGGGAGACCCAGTACTTC.

The V gene is TRBV14, the J gene TRBJ2-3, with D possibly matching TRBD2 (6 bases). With 4 bases removed from V and 1 base from J, the gap between germline ends came to 18 bases. Germline values: CDR1 SGHDN, CDR2 FVKESK. This CDR3 is built from 17 residues. The CDR3 sequence: CASSPTLSSDRTDTQYF. CDR3 sequence (DNA): TGTGCCAGCAGCCCCACGCTTTCTAGCGACCGCACAGATACGCAGTATTTT.

This clone turned up a few times. This chain uses TRBV6-5 with TRBJ1-5; D is unresolved. Germline-derived CDR1 and CDR2 are MNHEY and SVGAGI. V gave up 8 bases and J gave up 7 bases, with 15 bases separating them. This CDR3 contains 13 residues. The CDR3 DNA is TGTGCCAGCTCCCCTGACACGGGACAGCCCCAGCATTTT. Translation: CASSPDTGQPQHF.

The V and J genes are TRBV29-1 and TRBJ1-1, with TRBD1 identical over 9 bases. Trimming cost V 4 bases and J 3 bases; bases outside gene matches: 6. Per the germline V gene, CDR1 is SQVTM and CDR2 is ANQGSEA. CDR3 length: 14 amino acids. The CDR3 reads CSVVRDRVDTEAFF. As DNA, the CDR3 is TGCAGCGTTGTAAGGGACAGGGTGGACACTGAAGCTTTCTTT.

V is TRBV29-1 and J is TRBJ2-1; D is perhaps TRBD2 (5 bases). Trimming removed 7 bases from V and 0 bases from J, with 16 bases in between. The CDR3 has 15 amino acids. The germline V gene has CDR1 SQVTM and CDR2 ANQGSEA. DNA for the CDR3: TGCAGCGCCGCTACCTCGGGAAACTCCTACAATGAGCAGTTCTTC. Protein: CSAATSGNSYNEQFF.

In its sample, this clone was seen a few times. CDR3 in amino acids: CSVGERQTEKLFF. As DNA, the CDR3 is TGCAGCGTTGGGGAAAGACAAACCGAAAAACTGTTTTTT. This chain joins TRBV29-1 and TRBJ1-4; the D is unclear. Looked up from germline, CDR1 is SQVTM and CDR2 is ANQGSEA. Trimming shortened V by 4 bases and J by 8 bases, and 14 bases separated the two germline ends. The CDR3 is made up of 13 amino acids.

This clone was seen just once. The rearrangement joins TRBV2 to TRBJ2-7, with 10 nucleotides matching TRBD2. CDR1 is SNHLY and CDR2 is FYNNEI in the germline V gene. The CDR3 runs to 20 residues. Trimming removed 1 base from V and 3 bases from J; junction bases left unmatched: 18. CDR3 DNA sequence: TGTGCCAGCAGTGAAGGATGGGCTAGCGGGGGCCCATTTCGCGTCTACGAGCAGTACTTC. Its protein product is CASSEGWASGGPFRVYEQYF.

The V gene is TRBV7-9, the J gene TRBJ2-7; D may be TRBD1 (5 bases). The ends were cut back, 2 bases at V and 7 bases at J, with 12 bases in the middle. This CDR3 region has 13 residues. Germline CDR1 and CDR2: SEHNR and FQNEAQ (reference sequence). The DNA for the CDR3 is TGTGCCAGCAGCTTATTTTCCCAGGGTGAGCAGTACTTC. This gives the protein CASSLFSQGEQYF.

The gene calls are TRBV27 and TRBJ2-1; D possibly corresponds to TRBD2 (6 bases). The CDR3 loop spans 15 amino acids. V lost 6 bases and J 4 bases, leaving 16 bases between the germline ends. Germline V gene sequence: CDR1 MNHEY, CDR2 SMNVEV (reference sequence). The DNA of the CDR3 is TGTGCCAGCAGGAAGCCGGGACTGTGGTACAATGAGCAGTTCTTC. This sequence encodes CASRKPGLWYNEQFF.

The gene calls are TRBV6-1 and TRBJ2-5, with D perhaps given as TRBD1 or TRBD2 (5 bases each). Between the trimmed V and J ends, which lost 6 bases and 5 bases, there was a span of 19 bases. From germline, CDR1 is MNHNS and CDR2 SASEGT. This CDR3 contains 15 residues. CDR3 residues: CASRHRDASRETQYF. DNA of the CDR3: TGTGCCAGCAGGCACCGGGACGCCAGCAGGGAGACCCAGTACTTC.

The chain has TRBV29-1 and TRBJ1-5; D is possibly TRBD1 (6 bases). CDR1 is SQVTM and CDR2 is ANQGSEA in the germline V gene. Trimming took 6 bases from V and 4 from J, leaving 13 bases between them. The CDR3 extends over 13 amino acids. The CDR3 reads CSVAGVGNQPQHF. DNA of the CDR3: TGCAGCGTAGCAGGGGTGGGAAATCAGCCCCAGCATTTT.

This clone was observed a few times. The chain employs TRBV27 and TRBJ1-5; D unresolved. With 5 bases removed from V and 4 bases from J, the gap between germline ends came to 9 bases. CDR3 size: 13 residues. From germline, CDR1 is MNHEY and CDR2 SMNVEV (reference sequence). The CDR3 loop reads CASSPGRNQPQHF. The DNA for the CDR3 is TGTGCCAGCAGTCCCGGACGGAATCAGCCCCAGCATTTT.

The J gene is TRBJ2-5, the V gene TRBV7-6; TRBD1 or TRBD2 may be the D gene (5 bases each). Between the trimmed V and J ends, which lost 1 base and 2 bases, there was a span of 20 bases. In germline, CDR1 is SGHVS, CDR2 FNYEAQ. The CDR3 sequence is 18 residues long. The CDR3 sequence: CASSLGGGIPGPQETQYF. The CDR3 DNA is TGTGCCAGCAGCTTAGGTGGGGGTATCCCTGGACCACAAGAGACCCAGTACTTC. The variable domain in full, with the rest retrieved from reference TRBV7-6 and TRBJ2-5, is GAGVSQSPRYKVTKRGQDVALRCDPISGHVSLYWYRQALGQGPEFLTYFNYEAQQDKSGLPNDRFSAERPEGSISTLTIQRTEQRDSAMYRCASSLGGGIPGPQETQYFGPGTRLLVL.

The genes are TRBV29-1 and TRBJ2-5; D might be TRBD1 or TRBD2, each matching 6 bases. This CDR3 region has 15 residues. The V gene's germline CDR1 is SQVTM and CDR2 ANQGSEA. Trimming took off 4 bases at V and 5 bases at J, with 20 bases between the two ends. The CDR3 coding sequence is TGCAGCGTTGCGTCCACCGTTCGAGGGGGGGAGACCCAGTACTTC. Amino acids: CSVASTVRGGETQYF.

About this clone: Other DNA sequences within the sample encode an identical CDR3. The chain has TRBV20-1 and TRBJ2-7; D gene unclear. CDR3 length: 11 amino acids. Germline-derived CDR1 and CDR2 are DFQATT and SNEGSKA (reference sequence). V lost 3 bases, J lost 4 bases, and 7 bases lay in between. The CDR3 protein is CSARNSYEQYF. CDR3 sequence (DNA): TGCAGTGCTAGGAATTCTTACGAGCAGTACTTC.

The chain recombines TRBV5-1 with TRBJ2-7; tentative D call: TRBD1 (5 bases). In germline, CDR1 is SGHRS, CDR2 YFSETQ. The ends were cut back, 5 bases at V and 5 bases at J, with 8 bases in the middle. The CDR3 covers 11 residues. The CDR3 DNA sequence: TGCGCCAGCAGTGAAGGGGACGAGCAGTACTTC. Its protein is CASSEGDEQYF.

The CDR3 region is CSAQGQNTEAFF. The CDR3 nucleotides are TGCAGCGCCCAAGGCCAGAACACTGAAGCTTTCTTT. This chain joins TRBV29-1 and TRBJ1-1, with unresolved D. The CDR3 totals 12 residues. Germline V gene lookup returns CDR1 SQVTM and CDR2 ANQGSEA. The V gene lost 7 bases and the J gene lost 1 base, with 10 bases spanning the gap.

The sample holds a few counts of this clone. The chain has TRBV5-1 and TRBJ2-6; no reliable D call. Trimming pared 4 bases from V and 2 bases from J, leaving 13 bases between. This CDR3 region has 16 residues. In germline, CDR1 is SGHRS, CDR2 YFSETQ. DNA for the CDR3: TGCGCCAGCAGCAGGTCTCCATCCGCTGGGGCCAACGTCCTGACTTTC. It translates to CASSRSPSAGANVLTF.

This chain uses TRBV30 with TRBJ2-5, with 11 nucleotides matching TRBD1. The germline CDR1 and CDR2 sequences are GTSNPN and SVGIG (reference sequence). Unmatched junction bases numbered 10, after V lost 5 bases and J lost 5 bases. The CDR3 covers 15 residues. The CDR3: CAWGQGASIGETQYF. The CDR3 DNA follows: TGTGCCTGGGGACAGGGGGCGTCTATCGGGGAGACCCAGTACTTC.

This clone came up once. This rearrangement joins TRBV4-2 to TRBJ2-4, with TRBD2 matching over 14 bases. The CDR3 loop spans 17 amino acids. V gave up 1 base and J gave up 9 bases; unmatched junction bases: 8. CDR1 LGHNA and CDR2 YNFKEQ come from the germline V gene. CDR3 region: CASSQGGTSGGFCIQYF. The CDR3 DNA is TGTGCCAGCAGCCAAGGCGGGACTAGCGGGGGTTTTTGCATTCAGTACTTC.

This clone was observed a handful of times. The chain links TRBV4-2 to TRBJ1-4, with D hard to call. Per germline, CDR1 LGHNA and CDR2 YNFKEQ. Trimming removed 1 base at V and 5 bases at J, with 8 bases between. There are 14 residues in the CDR3. This CDR3 is CASSQGVFNEKLFF. The CDR3 DNA sequence: TGTGCCAGCAGCCAAGGGGTATTCAATGAAAAACTGTTTTTT.

The gene calls are TRBV30 and TRBJ1-2, with a weak D call TRBD1 (5 bases). Trimming removed 1 base from V and 7 bases from J, with 13 bases in between. The CDR3 runs 13 residues. The germline gives CDR1 GTSNPN, CDR2 SVGIG (reference sequence). The CDR3: CAWSGTSGGGYTF. The CDR3 coding sequence is TGTGCCTGGAGTGGCACAAGTGGGGGTGGCTACACCTTC.

V and J are TRBV15 and TRBJ1-2; possibly TRBD1 for D (6 bases). There are 13 residues in the CDR3. V was trimmed by 3 bases and J by 8 bases, leaving 13 bases between them. CDR1 is LNHNV, CDR2 YYDKDF, per germline (reference sequence). The CDR3 sequence is CATSRRDTDGYTF. CDR3 nucleotides: TGTGCCACCAGCAGGAGGGACACGGACGGCTACACCTTC.

This clone was detected a few times. V is TRBV29-1 and J is TRBJ2-5; D perhaps matches TRBD2 (5 bases). CDR1 is SQVTM, CDR2 ANQGSEA, per germline. CDR3 length: 12 residues. Trimming pared 2 bases from V and 7 bases from J, leaving 11 bases between. CDR3 nucleotides: TGCAGCGTTGAAATGCCCCGGGGGACCCAGTACTTC. It codes for CSVEMPRGTQYF.

This clone was detected once. The V gene is TRBV19, the J gene TRBJ2-2; a weak D match, TRBD2 (5 bases). The CDR3 length is 13 residues. Trimming pared 7 bases from V and 7 bases from J, leaving 13 bases between. CDR1 is LNHDA and CDR2 is SQIVND in the germline V gene (reference sequence). The CDR3 DNA sequence: TGTGCCAGTAACCTTGGACTCGACGGGGAGCTGTTTTTT. Translating gives CASNLGLDGELFF.